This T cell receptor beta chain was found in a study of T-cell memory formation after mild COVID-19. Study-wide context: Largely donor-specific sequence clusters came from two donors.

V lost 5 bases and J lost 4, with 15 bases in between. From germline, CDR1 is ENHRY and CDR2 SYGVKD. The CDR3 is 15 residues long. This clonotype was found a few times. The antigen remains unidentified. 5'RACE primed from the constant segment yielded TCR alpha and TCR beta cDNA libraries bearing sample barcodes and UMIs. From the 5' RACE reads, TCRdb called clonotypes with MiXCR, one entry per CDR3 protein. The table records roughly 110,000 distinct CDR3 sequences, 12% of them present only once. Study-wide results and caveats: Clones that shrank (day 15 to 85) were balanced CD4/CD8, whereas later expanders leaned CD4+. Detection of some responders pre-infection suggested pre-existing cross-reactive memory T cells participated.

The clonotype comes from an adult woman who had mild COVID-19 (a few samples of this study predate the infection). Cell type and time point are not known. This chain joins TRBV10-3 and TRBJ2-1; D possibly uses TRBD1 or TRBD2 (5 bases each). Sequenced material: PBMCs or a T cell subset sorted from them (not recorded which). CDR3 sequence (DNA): TGTGCCATCAGTAGGGACGGTGCATCGTACAATGAGCAGTTCTTC. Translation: CAISRDGASYNEQFF.